The rows below give T cell receptor beta chains drawn from one sample of a study of shared T cell receptors in the human thymus. The protocol was immunoSEQ multiplex PCR, while the TCRdb copy is restricted to in-frame clones and leaves out a portion. Here the sample spans about 400,000 clones, just under 95% being singletons. Sequenced sample: thymocytes. The receptors derive from a human donor. Both conserved end residues are part of each CDR3. A D gene is named only where the DNA matches it firmly. The listing skips clone size in some rows; elsewhere it reads once, few, many or a size class.

CASREGTSGRDTQYF TGTGCTAGCAGGGAAGGGACTAGCGGACGGGATACGCAGTATTTT TRBD2 TRBJ2-3 TRBV7-7 once
CASSSRTSIYEQYF TGCGCCAGCAGCTCTCGGACTAGCATCTACGAGCAGTACTTC TRBD2 TRBJ2-7 TRBV5-1 NA
CASSQQLLGAGGRHEQYF TGTGCCAGCAGCCAACAATTACTCGGAGCGGGAGGGCGGCACGAGCAGTACTTC TRBD2 TRBJ2-7 TRBV5-6 NA
CASSDITGGGGYTF TGTGCCAGCAGTGACATAACAGGGGGCGGTGGCTACACCTTC TRBD1 TRBJ1-2 TRBV6-4 NA
CASSLRGRRGETQYF TGTGCCAGCAGTTTGAGGGGGCGTCGGGGTGAGACCCAGTACTTC TRBD1 TRBJ2-5 TRBV27 once
CASSLSDPSFGSGDEQFF TGTGCCAGCAGTTTATCGGACCCTTCATTCGGATCCGGAGATGAGCAGTTCTTC NA TRBJ2-1 TRBV28 NA
CASSDSNTGTSVSTGELFF TGTGCCAGCAGTGACTCGAATACCGGGACTAGTGTCAGCACCGGGGAGCTGTTTTTT TRBD2 TRBJ2-2 TRBV6-4 NA
CASNFAGGGEQFF TGTGCCAGCAACTTCGCGGGGGGCGGTGAGCAGTTCTTC TRBD2 TRBJ2-1 TRBV25-1 NA
CAWTGWSRDADTQYF TGTGCCTGGACCGGGTGGAGCAGGGATGCAGATACGCAGTATTTT NA TRBJ2-3 TRBV30 NA
CASSLDHSGRALGEQYF TGTGCCAGCAGCTTGGACCATAGCGGGAGGGCCTTAGGCGAGCAGTACTTC TRBD2 TRBJ2-7 TRBV11-2 NA
CASPGPTNYGYTF TGTGCCAGTCCGGGACCGACTAACTATGGCTACACCTTC NA TRBJ1-2 TRBV27 NA
CVRSLKREINTQYF TGTGTCAGAAGCTTAAAGCGGGAGATCAACACCCAGTACTTC NA TRBJ2-5 TRBV7-5 NA